These 32 T cell receptor beta chains were all obtained from the same sample, sequenced in a study of spatial heterogeneity in lung cancer. Time point meaning: sample taken at primary tumor resection. Using its own MiXCR run on the 5' RACE reads, TCRdb lists one record per CDR3 protein. The profile covers 15,000 to 20,000 distinct CDR3 sequences, with about 7% appearing a single time and 20% to 25% taken by the ten largest. Their target antigens are unknown. General study findings and limits: The study found that expanded intratumoral alpha and beta TCR counts tracked tumor mutation counts.

Sequencing used lung tumor tissue, obtained at surgery. These receptors were obtained from a female donor with early-stage non-small cell lung cancer.

This clonotype was recorded many times. This rearrangement joins TRBV7-9 to TRBJ2-1; D remains unclear. The CDR3 contains 16 residues. V lost 4 bases to trimming and J lost 0 bases, with 13 bases between them. CDR1 and CDR2 (germline): SEHNR, FQNEAQ (reference sequence). CDR3 region: CASSYGLSGSYNEQFF. The CDR3 nucleotides are TGTGCCAGCAGCTATGGGCTTTCAGGCTCCTACAATGAGCAGTTCTTC.

This clonotype was seen repeatedly, ten times or more. DNA for the CDR3: TGTGCCAGCAGCTTAGCGGGTCAGCAAGGTGAGCAGTTCTTC. Translated: CASSLAGQQGEQFF. The V call is TRBV7-9, the J call TRBJ2-1, with D uncertain. Germline V gene data show CDR1 as SEHNR and CDR2 as FQNEAQ (reference sequence). The CDR3 length is 14 residues. V was shortened by 0 bases and J by 9 bases, with 12 bases between the two germline ends.

The genes are TRBV13 and TRBJ1-2, with a tentative D call TRBD1 (5 bases). CDR1 and CDR2 (germline): PRHDT, FYEKMQ (reference sequence). CDR3 length equals 16 residues. V was trimmed by 5 bases and J by 2 bases, leaving 18 bases between them. The CDR3 is CASSPFLGDKNYGYTF. The DNA of the CDR3 is TGTGCCAGCAGCCCCTTTTTAGGGGATAAGAACTATGGCTACACCTTC.

This clonotype is classed as medium-sized. This sequence joins TRBV11-2 and TRBJ2-7; D is ambiguous. The CDR3 length is 14 residues. CDR1 and CDR2 (germline): SGHAT, FQNNGV. With 6 bases removed from V and 2 bases from J, the gap between germline ends came to 14 bases. CDR3 sequence: CASSKMSGPYEQYF. The DNA of the CDR3 is TGTGCCAGCAGTAAAATGTCCGGACCCTACGAGCAGTACTTC.

This clonotype has only a few counts. V gene TRBV6-2 or TRBV6-3 combines with J gene TRBJ1-2, with D unclear. The germline V gene has CDR1 MNHEY and CDR2 SVGEGT. The ends were cut back, 0 bases at V and 4 bases at J, with 12 bases in the middle. CDR3 length: 15 amino acids. The chain's CDR3 is CASSYSILGIYGYTF. DNA for the CDR3: TGTGCCAGCAGTTACTCGATCCTAGGGATCTATGGCTACACCTTC.

This clonotype was detected a few times. The rearrangement joins TRBV7-9 to TRBJ1-2; 8 nucleotides align to TRBD1. This CDR3 is built from 13 residues. Unmatched junction bases numbered 3, after V lost 7 bases and J lost 2 bases. Germline lookup yields CDR1 SEHNR and CDR2 FQNEAQ (reference sequence). The CDR3 sequence is CASTRQGNYGYTF. CDR3 coding DNA: TGTGCCAGCACAAGACAGGGGAACTATGGCTACACCTTC.

This clonotype showed up many times. This chain connects TRBV9 to TRBJ1-3; TRBD1 might be the D (5 bases). In germline, CDR1 is SGDLS, CDR2 YYNGEE. The CDR3 runs 15 residues. The V end lost 0 bases, the J end lost 0 bases, and 7 bases lay between the germline ends. The CDR3 DNA sequence: TGTGCCAGCAGCGTAGAGGGGTACTCTGGAAACACCATATATTTT. It is translated as CASSVEGYSGNTIYF.

This clonotype was observed many times. The chain joins TRBV7-9 to TRBJ2-1, with 11 bases fitting TRBD2. The V and J ends lost 5 bases and 2 bases, in that order; junction bases with no gene match: 8. Germline V CDR1 and CDR2: SEHNR, FQNEAQ (reference sequence). This CDR3 has 17 amino acids. The CDR3 here is CASSTQLAGEAYNEQFF. The CDR3 DNA sequence: TGTGCCAGCAGCACCCAACTAGCGGGGGAAGCCTACAATGAGCAGTTCTTC.

Ten or more counts support this clonotype. This chain joins TRBV6-1 and TRBJ1-5; D is unclear. Germline assignment: CDR1 MNHNS and CDR2 SASEGT. V was cut by 5 bases and J by 3 bases, with 17 bases left in between. The CDR3 loop spans 16 amino acids. The CDR3 sequence is CASSPYTPRDNQPQHF. CDR3 nucleotides: TGTGCCAGCAGTCCCTACACCCCACGGGACAATCAGCCCCAGCATTTT.

This clonotype was detected ten times or more. This chain links TRBV30 with TRBJ2-1, with TRBD2 identical over 11 bases. The V and J ends lost 4 bases and 2 bases, in that order; junction bases with no gene match: 7. Germline V CDR1 and CDR2: GTSNPN, SVGIG (reference sequence). The CDR3 totals 16 residues. The CDR3 DNA is TGTGCCTGGAATAGCGGGGGGGCGAACCCCTACAATGAGCAGTTCTTC. Protein sequence: CAWNSGGANPYNEQFF.

V usage is TRBV9 and J usage is TRBJ2-5, with D uncertain. Germline CDR1 reads SGDLS; CDR2 reads YYNGEE. The CDR3 loop spans 14 amino acids. Trimming pared 0 bases from V and 0 bases from J, leaving 6 bases between. The CDR3 is CASSVGTNQETQYF. CDR3 coding DNA: TGTGCCAGCAGCGTAGGAACAAACCAAGAGACCCAGTACTTC.

By its share, this clonotype is medium-sized. The chain joins TRBV7-9 to TRBJ2-1; 10 bases map to TRBD1. CDR1 is SEHNR, CDR2 FQNEAQ, per germline (reference sequence). Losses at the gene ends were 4 bases for V and 8 bases for J; bases not matched to a gene: 2. The length of the CDR3 is 13 residues. The CDR3 sequence: CASSSTGGDEQFF. CDR3 DNA sequence: TGTGCCAGCAGCTCGACAGGGGGCGATGAGCAGTTCTTC.

This clonotype was seen a few times. The J gene is TRBJ1-2, the V gene TRBV29-1, with D unresolved. The CDR3 is made up of 10 amino acids. Germline loops: CDR1 SQVTM, CDR2 ANQGSEA. The V end was cut by 4 bases, the J end by 8 bases, with 8 bases between. Written as DNA, the CDR3 is TGCAGCGTTGGCGGGCTCGGCTACACCTTC. Translated, it gives CSVGGLGYTF.

This clonotype is classed as medium-sized. CDR3 DNA: TGTGCCAGCAGCTTATGGGGCCAGACTAGCGATGAGCAGTTCTTC. Translating it yields CASSLWGQTSDEQFF. The gene calls are TRBV7-2 and TRBJ2-1; 8 nucleotides match TRBD2. This CDR3 region has 15 residues. V lost 2 bases and J lost 8; bases outside the gene matches: 8. CDR1 and CDR2 from the germline V gene are SGHTA and FQGNSA.

The chain combines TRBV5-1 with TRBJ2-2; tentative D call: TRBD1 (5 bases). This CDR3 region has 16 residues. Germline V gene data show CDR1 as SGHRS and CDR2 as YFSETQ. V gave up 0 bases and J gave up 1 base, with 10 bases separating them. CDR3 nucleotides: TGCGCCAGCAGCTTGGAGGCAGGGCTGAACACCGGGGAGCTGTTTTTT. As protein: CASSLEAGLNTGELFF.

The table lists this clonotype with many counts. The chain employs TRBV3-1 and TRBJ1-4; D unresolved. Per the germline V gene, CDR1 is LGHDT and CDR2 is YNNKEL (reference sequence). V was shortened by 3 bases and J by 5 bases, with 13 bases between the two germline ends. The CDR3 length is 15 residues. As DNA, the CDR3 is TGTGCCAGCAGCCAGGACCCACGTCCCAATGAAAAACTGTTTTTT. Residues: CASSQDPRPNEKLFF.

The CDR3 DNA reads as TGTGCCAGCAGCTTAGGCCAGATTAGCACAGATACGCAGTATTTT. Translating gives CASSLGQISTDTQYF. This chain connects TRBV7-9 to TRBJ2-3; the D is unclear. The CDR3 has 15 residues. From germline, CDR1 is SEHNR and CDR2 FQNEAQ (reference sequence). The V gene lost 1 base and the J gene lost 0 bases, with 8 bases spanning the gap.

The table lists this clonotype with many counts. The chain couples TRBV11-2 to TRBJ1-2; TRBD1 matches at 9 bases. In germline, CDR1 is SGHAT, CDR2 FQNNGV. This CDR3 comprises 17 residues. The junction had 12 bases not matched to a gene; V was cut back by 3 bases and J by 4 bases. CDR3 residues: CASSFGTGGGLSYGYTF. DNA for the CDR3: TGTGCCAGCAGCTTCGGAACAGGGGGCGGCTTAAGCTATGGCTACACCTTC.

The sample holds many counts of this clonotype. This rearrangement joins TRBV6-5 to TRBJ2-3; D gene ambiguous. V shed 7 bases and J shed 2 bases, with 16 bases lying between them. The CDR3 has 15 amino acids. Germline V gene lookup returns CDR1 MNHEY and CDR2 SVGAGI. The CDR3 loop is CASMPAAFSTDTQYF. As DNA, the CDR3 is TGTGCCAGCATGCCGGCTGCCTTCTCCACAGATACGCAGTATTTT.

With regard to this clonotype: This sequence may be a read error, since a much larger clone differs from it by one base. The genes are TRBV5-4 and TRBJ2-5, with TRBD1 identical over 7 bases. The trim removed 6 bases at V and 3 bases at J, leaving 5 bases unmatched. Germline CDR1 SGHNT, CDR2 YYREEE (reference sequence). The CDR3 loop spans 13 amino acids. This CDR3 reads CASISQGEETQYF. CDR3 DNA: TGTGCCAGCATCTCTCAGGGGGAAGAGACCCAGTACTTC.

This clonotype has a count of ten or more. This chain uses TRBV3-1 with TRBJ1-1; D possibly corresponds to TRBD1 (6 bases). This CDR3 has 17 residues. Trimming removed 4 bases from V and 0 bases from J, with 18 bases in between. Germline loops: CDR1 LGHDT, CDR2 YNNKEL (reference sequence). CDR3 residues: CASSRPPGTSMNTEAFF. CDR3 nucleotides: TGTGCCAGCAGCCGCCCGCCCGGGACATCTATGAACACTGAAGCTTTCTTT.

In its sample, this clonotype ranks as medium-sized. The chain joins TRBV6-1 to TRBJ1-1; D uncertain. Germline lookup yields CDR1 MNHNS and CDR2 SASEGT. This CDR3 spans 17 amino acids. The V and J ends lost 2 bases and 1 base respectively, with 17 bases between them. The CDR3 sequence: CASSESPQQVPNTEAFF. In DNA form, the CDR3 reads TGTGCCAGCAGTGAATCACCCCAGCAGGTACCGAACACTGAAGCTTTCTTT.

This clonotype was detected ten times or more. This chain joins TRBV12-3 or TRBV12-4 and TRBJ2-5; D remains ambiguous. CDR3 size: 12 residues. The V and J ends lost 1 base and 13 bases respectively, with 13 bases between them. CDR3 sequence: CASSLEVAPGYF. CDR3 bases: TGTGCCAGCAGTTTAGAAGTTGCACCAGGGTACTTC.

The chain recombines TRBV5-1 with TRBJ1-2; D may be TRBD1 (6 bases). V gave up 4 bases and J gave up 7 bases, with 14 bases separating them. Per germline, CDR1 SGHRS and CDR2 YFSETQ. This CDR3 has 13 residues. In DNA form, the CDR3 reads TGCGCCAGCAGCCCGGAGGGGACAAGTGGCTACACCTTC. Its protein is CASSPEGTSGYTF.

There are many counts of this clonotype. As DNA, the CDR3 is TGTGCCAGCAGCTTCCCCCGGACAGGGGGGACAGATACGCAGTATTTT. It specifies CASSFPRTGGTDTQYF. V usage is TRBV11-1 and J usage is TRBJ2-3, with 10 bases fitting TRBD1. The V gene end was trimmed by 3 bases and the J gene end by 3 bases; junction bases not matched to a gene: 6. The CDR3 consists of 16 residues. Germline CDR1 and CDR2: SGHAT and FQDESV (reference sequence).

This clonotype was seen at least ten times. This chain links TRBV14 with TRBJ2-5; TRBD2 matches at 8 bases. CDR3 length: 14 amino acids. Germline loops: CDR1 SGHDN, CDR2 FVKESK. The trim removed 3 bases at V and 5 bases at J, leaving 5 bases unmatched. Here the CDR3 reads CASSQILAAETQYF. DNA for the CDR3: TGTGCCAGCAGCCAGATACTAGCGGCGGAGACCCAGTACTTC.

The rearrangement uses TRBV3-1 and TRBJ2-3; TRBD2 agrees at 9 bases. This CDR3 region has 17 residues. The germline V gene has CDR1 LGHDT and CDR2 YNNKEL (reference sequence). With V trimmed by 5 bases and J by 6 bases, 15 bases remained unmatched. DNA of the CDR3: TGTGCCAGCAGCGAAGCGGGGGGAAGAATACACGTCGATACGCAGTATTTT. Translated, it gives CASSEAGGRIHVDTQYF.

There are many counts of this clonotype. The chain joins TRBV20-1 to TRBJ1-6; 8 bases are a match to TRBD1. Germline loops: CDR1 DFQATT, CDR2 SNEGSKA (reference sequence). The CDR3 runs to 15 residues. Trimming cost V 0 bases and J 10 bases; bases outside gene matches: 8. The CDR3 here is CSARDQGAQRSPLHF. The CDR3 DNA reads TGCAGTGCTAGAGATCAGGGGGCACAGCGCTCACCCCTCCACTTT.

This clonotype was counted many times. The V and J genes are TRBV5-1 and TRBJ1-5; D may be TRBD1 (5 bases). Looked up from germline, CDR1 is SGHRS and CDR2 is YFSETQ. This CDR3 comprises 15 residues. V was cut by 0 bases and J by 3 bases, with 10 bases left in between. The CDR3: CASSLDRGSNQPQHF. DNA of the CDR3: TGCGCCAGCAGCTTGGATAGGGGTTCCAATCAGCCCCAGCATTTT.

This clonotype was seen more than once but under ten times. The V call is TRBV19, the J call TRBJ1-2; 8 bases agree with TRBD1. CDR1 LNHDA and CDR2 SQIVND come from the germline V gene (reference sequence). The CDR3 has 13 amino acids. V dropped 6 bases and J dropped 9; count of bases not matched to a gene: 9. CDR3 amino acids: CASSSGTGDSYTF. The CDR3 bases are TGTGCCAGTAGCTCCGGGACAGGTGACAGCTACACCTTC.

This clonotype was detected ten times or more. J is TRBJ1-5 and V is TRBV5-6, with D hard to call. The germline V and J ends were trimmed by 1 base and 9 bases, with 11 bases remaining between them. Germline lookup yields CDR1 SGHDT and CDR2 YYEEEE. The CDR3 has 13 amino acids. In DNA, the CDR3 is TGTGCCAGCAGCTTGATGGAGGGAGTGCCCCAGCATTTT. Protein product: CASSLMEGVPQHF.

This clonotype was counted at least ten times. The chain uses TRBV19 and TRBJ2-3; maybe TRBD2 (5 bases). V shed 8 bases and J shed 0 bases, with 9 bases lying between them. The CDR3 extends over 13 amino acids. Germline V gene sequence: CDR1 LNHDA, CDR2 SQIVND (reference sequence). The CDR3 region is CASGRASTDTQYF. The CDR3, as DNA: TGTGCCAGTGGGCGGGCCAGCACAGATACGCAGTATTTT.